The T cell receptor beta chain described here comes from a study of shared clonotypes between healthy human individuals. There are a few counts of this clone. Each cell subset's genomic DNA was divided evenly among several immunoSEQ plates. Sequencing was performed with immunoSEQ multiplex PCR; in TCRdb, only in-frame clones are kept and a portion is missing. Among over 850,000 clones, approximately 78% were seen once, and the ten largest hold 0.5% to 0.65%. The germline gives CDR1 SGHAT, CDR2 FQNNGV. With 0 bases clipped from V and 11 bases from J, the junction kept 12 bases outside the gene matches. This CDR3 comprises 15 residues.

The rearrangement uses TRBV11-2 and TRBJ2-7, with 8 bases aligning to TRBD1. The TCR was taken from a man younger than 35 in good health. Some clones in this sample may be carry-over from other donors' samples. Source material: memory CD4+ T cells from PBMCs. Subset here: CD45RA-negative fraction. DNA for the CDR3: TGTGCCAGCAGCTTAGATCGGAGGACAGGGTCTGGAGAGTACTTC. It yields the protein CASSLDRRTGSGEYF.